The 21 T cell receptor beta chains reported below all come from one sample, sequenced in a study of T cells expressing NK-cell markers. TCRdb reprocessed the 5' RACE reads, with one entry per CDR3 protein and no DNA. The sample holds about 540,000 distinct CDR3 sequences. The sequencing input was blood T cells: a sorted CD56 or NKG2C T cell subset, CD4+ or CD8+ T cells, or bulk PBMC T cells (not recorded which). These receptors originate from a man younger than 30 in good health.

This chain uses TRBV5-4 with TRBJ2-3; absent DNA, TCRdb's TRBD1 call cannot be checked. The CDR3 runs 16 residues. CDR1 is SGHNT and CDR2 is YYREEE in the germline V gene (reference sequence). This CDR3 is CASSPPWEWSTDTQYF.

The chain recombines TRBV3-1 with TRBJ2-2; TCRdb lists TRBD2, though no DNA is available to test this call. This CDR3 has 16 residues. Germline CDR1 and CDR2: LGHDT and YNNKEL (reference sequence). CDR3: CASSQVAGTNTGELFF.

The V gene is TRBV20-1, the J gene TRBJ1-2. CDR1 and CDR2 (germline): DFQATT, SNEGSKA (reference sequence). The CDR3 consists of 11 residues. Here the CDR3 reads CSASSGTGYTF.

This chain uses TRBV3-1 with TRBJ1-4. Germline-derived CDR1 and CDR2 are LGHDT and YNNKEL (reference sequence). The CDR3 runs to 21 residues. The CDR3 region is CASSQDSGGGQLTSTNEKLFF.

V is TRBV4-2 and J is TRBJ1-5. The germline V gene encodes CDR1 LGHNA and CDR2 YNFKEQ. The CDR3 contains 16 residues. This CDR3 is CASSQESGISNQPQHF.

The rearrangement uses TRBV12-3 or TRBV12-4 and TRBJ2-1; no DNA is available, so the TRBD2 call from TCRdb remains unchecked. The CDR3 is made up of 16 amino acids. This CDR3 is CASSSRDWRVYNEQFF.

Here the CDR3 reads CASSQGSGTSGQEQFF. The V gene is TRBV3-1, the J gene TRBJ2-1; TCRdb gives TRBD2 as the D gene, but with no DNA this cannot be confirmed. The CDR3 consists of 16 residues. Germline V lookup: CDR1 LGHDT, CDR2 YNNKEL (reference sequence).

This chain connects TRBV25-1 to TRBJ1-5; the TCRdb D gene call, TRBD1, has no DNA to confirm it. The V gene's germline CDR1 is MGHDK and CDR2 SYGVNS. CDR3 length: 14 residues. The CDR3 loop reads CASTGGGGNQPQHF.

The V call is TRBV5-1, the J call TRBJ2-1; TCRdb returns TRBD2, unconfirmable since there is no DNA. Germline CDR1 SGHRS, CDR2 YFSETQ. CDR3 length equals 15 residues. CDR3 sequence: CASSWTSGLYNEQFF. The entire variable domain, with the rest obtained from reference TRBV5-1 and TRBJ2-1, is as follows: KAGVTQTPRYLIKTRGQQVTLSCSPISGHRSVSWYQQTPGQGLQFLFEYFSETQRNKGNFPGRFSGRQFSNSRSEMNVSTLELGDSALYLCASSWTSGLYNEQFFGPGTRLTVL.

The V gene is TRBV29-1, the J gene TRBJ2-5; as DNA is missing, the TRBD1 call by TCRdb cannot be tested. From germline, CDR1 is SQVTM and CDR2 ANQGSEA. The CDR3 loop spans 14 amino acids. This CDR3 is CSVGTGRMKETQYF.

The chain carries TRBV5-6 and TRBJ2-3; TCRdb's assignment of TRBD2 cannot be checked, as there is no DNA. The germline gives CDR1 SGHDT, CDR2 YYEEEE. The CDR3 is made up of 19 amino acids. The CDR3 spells CASSRGVLAGGWSTDTQYF.

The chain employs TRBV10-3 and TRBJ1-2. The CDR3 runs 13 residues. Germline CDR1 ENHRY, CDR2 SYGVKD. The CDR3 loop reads CAHAQRVGYGYTF.

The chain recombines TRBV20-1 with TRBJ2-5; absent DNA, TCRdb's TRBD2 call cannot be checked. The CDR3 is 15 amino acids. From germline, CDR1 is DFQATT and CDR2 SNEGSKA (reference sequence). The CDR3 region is CSANLPGLSQETQYF.

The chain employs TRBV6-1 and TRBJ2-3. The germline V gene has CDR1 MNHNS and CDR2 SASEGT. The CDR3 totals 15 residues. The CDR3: CASKTPGRSTDTQYF.

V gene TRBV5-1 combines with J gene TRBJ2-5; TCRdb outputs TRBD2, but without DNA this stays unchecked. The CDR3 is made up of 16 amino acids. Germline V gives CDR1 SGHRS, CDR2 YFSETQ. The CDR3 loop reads CASSPSGGTIQETQYF.

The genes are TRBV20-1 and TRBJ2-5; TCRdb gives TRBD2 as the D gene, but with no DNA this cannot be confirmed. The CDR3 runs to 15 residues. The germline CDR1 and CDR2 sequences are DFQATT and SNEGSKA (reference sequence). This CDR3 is CSATTREGHGETQYF.

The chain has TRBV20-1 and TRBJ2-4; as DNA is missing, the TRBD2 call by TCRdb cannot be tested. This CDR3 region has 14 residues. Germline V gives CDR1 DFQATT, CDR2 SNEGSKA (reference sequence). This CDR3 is CSARDNIPQSRQYF.

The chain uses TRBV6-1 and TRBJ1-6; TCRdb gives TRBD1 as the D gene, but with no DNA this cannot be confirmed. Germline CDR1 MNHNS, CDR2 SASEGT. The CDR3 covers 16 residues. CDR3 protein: CASSQSPGTGGSPLHF.

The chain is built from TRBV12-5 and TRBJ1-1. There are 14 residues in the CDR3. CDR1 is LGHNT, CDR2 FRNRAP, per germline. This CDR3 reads CASFRSHPNTEAFF.

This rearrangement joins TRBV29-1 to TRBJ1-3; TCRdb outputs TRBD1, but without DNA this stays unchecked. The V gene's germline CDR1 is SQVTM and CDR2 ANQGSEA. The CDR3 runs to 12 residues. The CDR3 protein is CVGSRDTNTIYF.

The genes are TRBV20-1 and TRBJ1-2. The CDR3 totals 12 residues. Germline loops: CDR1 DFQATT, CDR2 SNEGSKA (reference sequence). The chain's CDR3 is CSASAYSGGYTF.